The text below deals with one T cell receptor (beta chain). Its matching antigen is unknown. These data come from a study of shared clonotypes between healthy human individuals. The CDR3 sequence is 13 residues long. V trimming: 10 bases; J trimming: 4 bases; junction bases outside the gene matches: 4. CDR1 and CDR2 from the germline V gene are ENHRY and SYGVKD. Whole-study results and caveats: Blood alone was sampled, and tissue repertoires likely differ. Represented diversity (both genetic and exposure-history) was limited by the small number of donors.

Method: immunoSEQ multiplex PCR; TCRdb's copy keeps in-frame clones and lacks some. The sample gives 2,100,000 or so clones, 95% of which show up once; around 0.13% is in the top ten. This receptor was obtained from a man aged 18 to 29 in good health. Sequencing was done on a sample of naive CD4+ T cells sorted from blood. Subset reported: CD45RA+ positively selected. This sequence joins TRBV10-3 and TRBJ2-3; 11 bases line up with TRBD2. CDR3 region: CATLAGGADTQYF. The CDR3 nucleotides are TGTGCCACCCTAGCGGGGGGAGCAGATACGCAGTATTTT.